The entry below gives a single T cell receptor (beta chain) sequence along with its context. Its antigen is currently unknown. This record belongs to a study of T cells expressing NK-cell markers. TCRdb derives one entry per CDR3 protein from the 5' RACE reads, leaving out DNA. The sample table sets out hundreds of thousands of distinct CDR3 sequences. The study's findings and limits: Dominance of the CD3+CD56-NKG2C+ fraction by these clonotypes also held in several donors. Dominant NKG2C+ clonotypes in five to seven donors made up about 1.0-7.0% of CD8+ T cells.

This sequence originates from a woman aged 18-70 years in good health. Sequenced: blood T cells: a sorted CD56 or NKG2C T cell subset, CD4+ or CD8+ T cells, or bulk PBMC T cells (not recorded which).

The chain's CDR3 is CSASRASGISEQFF. The rearrangement joins TRBV20-1 to TRBJ2-1; there is no DNA to check the TCRdb D call of TRBD2. Germline V lookup: CDR1 DFQATT, CDR2 SNEGSKA (reference sequence). The CDR3 is made up of 14 amino acids.